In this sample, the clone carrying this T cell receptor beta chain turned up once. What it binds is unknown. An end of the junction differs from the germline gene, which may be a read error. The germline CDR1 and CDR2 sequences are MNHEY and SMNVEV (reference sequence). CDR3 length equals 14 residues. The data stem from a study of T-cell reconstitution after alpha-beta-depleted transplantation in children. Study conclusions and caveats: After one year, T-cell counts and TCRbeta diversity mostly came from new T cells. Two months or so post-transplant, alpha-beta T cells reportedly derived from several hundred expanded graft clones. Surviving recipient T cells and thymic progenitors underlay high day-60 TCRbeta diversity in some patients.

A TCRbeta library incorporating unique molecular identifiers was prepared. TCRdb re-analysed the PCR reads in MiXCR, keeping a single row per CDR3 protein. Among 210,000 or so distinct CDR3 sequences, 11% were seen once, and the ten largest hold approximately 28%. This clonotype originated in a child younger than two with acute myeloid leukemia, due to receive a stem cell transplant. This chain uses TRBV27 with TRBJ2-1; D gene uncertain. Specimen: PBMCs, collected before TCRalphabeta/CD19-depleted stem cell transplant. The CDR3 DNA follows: TGTACCAGCAGTCCGACGATAGTGTTCCATGAGCAGTTCTTC. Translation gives CTSSPTIVFHEQFF.